A selection of T cell receptor beta chains follows, all from one sample in a study of technical replicates of blood from a few donors. The repertoire was sequenced with immunoSEQ multiplex PCR; TCRdb's copy has only in-frame clones and lacks some. In the table there are under 90,000 clones, less than 95% of which are singletons. Sequences were obtained from T cells isolated from PBMCs. Every receptor here comes from a human donor in good health. Each CDR3 is given with its conserved first and last residue.

v_call cdr3_aa
TRBV7-3 CASSAPSSGGTQFF
TRBV11-2 CASSLAVIEQYF
TRBV28 CASGSGLGGGSYNEQFF
TRBV4-1 CASSPGQLSSYEQYF
TRBV6-5 CASSFKRTSSYEQYF
TRBV28 CASSFEGVLTDTQYF
TRBV27 CASRQQGRTYEQYF
TRBV2 CASLSGGPFSYNEQFF
TRBV5-1 CASSLGLAQGETQYF
TRBV5-1 CASSPGTGTGETQYF
TRBV27 CASSLLGQVGNQPQHF
TRBV29-1 CSVERGGSLSYGYTF
TRBV6-4 CASSLRESTDTQYF
TRBV14 CASSDNPHGARRQETQYF
TRBV6-1 CASSEVGGTGSTGELFF
TRBV11-3 CASSSAGSSYEQYF
TRBV4-1 CASSQDLQGIYEQYF
TRBV2 CASSVLGRSMNEQFF
TRBV19 CASSGLAGVRYEQYF
TRBV6-1 CASRRLQGTEELFF
TRBV6-6 CASRPPGGNEQFF
TRBV19 CATRDTPIGSNTEAFF
TRBV4-2 CASSQRGGAGGGYEQYF
TRBV28 CASSLSLYGYTF
TRBV27 CASRYNGGGYTGELFF
TRBV7-9 CASSLVSWGIAGGSEQYF
TRBV28 CASSPLAGGRADTQYF
TRBV29-1 CSGTGQLTDTQYF
TRBV9 CASSVVAGGPLEQFF